This T cell receptor (beta chain) was sequenced during a study of blood T cell repertoires in COVID-19 (dated by TCRdb to 2020 to 2021). Concerning the study at large: Samples from collaborators originated in the United States, Italy and Spain and spanned both the acute and convalescent phases of COVID-19. Samples came from the ongoing ImmuneRACE study (first 160 participants) plus 1,254 subjects from 6 global collaborators. The material from the prospective study consisted of cDNA or gDNA derived from T cells, B-cell-depleted T cells, or PBMCs. The sample metadata nearly always contained a de-identified subject ID, COVID-19 status, age in years and sex. The dataset comprised deeply sampled blood TCRbeta repertoires from subjects exposed to, actively infected with, or recovered from COVID-19. Where HLA class I and class II types were available, the types were taken from metadata supplied by the sample provider, not from assay-based typing. The repertoires were released in a freely available public database intended as a resource for research on the immune response to SARS-CoV-2. Overall study outcomes, separate from this receptor: The quantity of clinical and demographic metadata differed by source and by participant and was supplied without curation.

Collaborating institutions collected whole blood in K2EDTA tubes following their own protocols. For TCRbeta analysis, collaborators shipped samples as frozen whole blood, isolated PBMCs, or DNA extracted from either of those sample types. The immunoSEQ Assay, a bias-controlled multiplex PCR, was used to amplify TCRbeta CDR3 regions from genomic DNA. The authors' pipeline ran thus. The number of nucleated cells in each sample was estimated from the amplification of reference gene primers within the assay. To quantify the absolute abundance of each unique TCRbeta CDR3 rearrangement, sequence reads were collapsed and filtered. Productive Simpson clonality was computed per sample as the square root of Simpson's diversity index over productive rearrangements. In TCRdb, the immuneACCESS table is reduced to in-frame sequences with V and J assigned. These tables do not hold every clone; where another copy was compared, an unresolved V gene accounts for under half, and the others remain unexplained. The DNA gave D and trimming, while V, J and clone size come from that table. The sample records a few hundred thousand clones, more than 70% of which are singletons. 1.6% of the sample comes from the top ten.

A remark on this clone: The antigen this receptor binds is unknown. No base qualities exist here, and no much larger clone lies one base off it.

The germline V gene specifies SGHRS as CDR1 and YFSETQ as CDR2. The trim is 2 bases for V and 5 bases for J, with a gap of 16 bases between the germline ends. From the cysteine through the phenylalanine, the CDR3 covers 15 amino acids. CDR3 DNA only is kept here, 45 bases in frame from base 1. The TCR comes from a woman in her forties or fifties with acute or convalescent COVID-19. This chain is built from TRBV5-1 and TRBJ2-5, and perhaps TRBD2 as D gene, on 8 matching bases. The sequenced material came from peripheral blood. The bases read TGCGCCAGCAGCTTCCTAGCGGGCAGGGGGGAGACCCAGTACTTC. It specifies CASSFLAGRGETQYF.